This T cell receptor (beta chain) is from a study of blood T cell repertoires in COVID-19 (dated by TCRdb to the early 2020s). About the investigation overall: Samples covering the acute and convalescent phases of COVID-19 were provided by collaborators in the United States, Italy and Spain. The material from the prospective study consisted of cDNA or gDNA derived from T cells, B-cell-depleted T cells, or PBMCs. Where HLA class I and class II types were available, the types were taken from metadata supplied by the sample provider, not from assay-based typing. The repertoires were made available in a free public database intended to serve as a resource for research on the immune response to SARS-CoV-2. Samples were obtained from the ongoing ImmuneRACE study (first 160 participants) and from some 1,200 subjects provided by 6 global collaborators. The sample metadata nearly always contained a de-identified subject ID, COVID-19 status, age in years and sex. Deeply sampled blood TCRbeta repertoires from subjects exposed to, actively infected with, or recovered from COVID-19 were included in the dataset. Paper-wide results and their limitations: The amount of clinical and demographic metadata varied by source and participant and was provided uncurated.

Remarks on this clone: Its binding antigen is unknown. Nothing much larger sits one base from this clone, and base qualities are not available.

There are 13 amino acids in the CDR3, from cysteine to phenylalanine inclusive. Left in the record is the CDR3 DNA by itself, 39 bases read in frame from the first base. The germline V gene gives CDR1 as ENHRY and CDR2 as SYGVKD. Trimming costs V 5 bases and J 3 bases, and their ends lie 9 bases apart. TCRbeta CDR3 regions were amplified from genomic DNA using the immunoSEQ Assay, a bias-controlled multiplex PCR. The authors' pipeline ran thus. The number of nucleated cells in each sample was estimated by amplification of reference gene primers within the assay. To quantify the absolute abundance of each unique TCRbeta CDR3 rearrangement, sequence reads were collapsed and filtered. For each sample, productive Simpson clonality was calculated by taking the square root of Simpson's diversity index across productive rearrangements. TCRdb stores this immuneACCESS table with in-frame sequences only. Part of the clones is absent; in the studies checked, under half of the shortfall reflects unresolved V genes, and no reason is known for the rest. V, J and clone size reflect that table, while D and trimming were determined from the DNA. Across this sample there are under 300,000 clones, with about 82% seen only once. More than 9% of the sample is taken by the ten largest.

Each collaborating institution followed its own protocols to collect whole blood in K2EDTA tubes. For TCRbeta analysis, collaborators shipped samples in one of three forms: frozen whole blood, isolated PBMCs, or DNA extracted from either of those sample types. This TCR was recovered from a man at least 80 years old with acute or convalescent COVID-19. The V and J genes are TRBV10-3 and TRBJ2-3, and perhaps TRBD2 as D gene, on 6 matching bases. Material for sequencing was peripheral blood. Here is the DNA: TGTGCCATCAGTTCCGGGGGAACAGATACGCAGTATTTT. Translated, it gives CAISSGGTDTQYF.